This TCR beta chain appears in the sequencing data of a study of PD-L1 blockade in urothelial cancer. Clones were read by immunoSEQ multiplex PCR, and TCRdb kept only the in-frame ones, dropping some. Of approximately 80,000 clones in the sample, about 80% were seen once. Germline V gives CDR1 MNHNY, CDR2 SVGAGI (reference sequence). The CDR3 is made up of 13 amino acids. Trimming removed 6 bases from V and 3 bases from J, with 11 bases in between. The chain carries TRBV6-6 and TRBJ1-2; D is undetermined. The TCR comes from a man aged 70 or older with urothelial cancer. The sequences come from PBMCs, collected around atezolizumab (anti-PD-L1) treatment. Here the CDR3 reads CASSPVLHYGYTF. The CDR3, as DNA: TGTGCCAGCAGCCCCGTACTCCACTATGGCTACACCTTC.